Listed below are T cell receptor beta chains from one sample, sequenced in a study of OX40 agonist ivuxolimab in advanced cancers. TCRdb's copy holds only in-frame clones and misses some; the assay was immunoSEQ multiplex PCR. The sample records some 140,000 clones, under 95% being singletons. Sample: CD4+ or CD8+ T cells sorted from blood, taken in a trial of the OX40 agonist ivuxolimab. Receptor source: an adult with an advanced solid tumor such as melanoma, head and neck, liver or kidney cancer. The CDR3 runs from the conserved cysteine through the conserved F or W. D genes are given only for firm matches. Expanded clones are given a class, and other clones once, few, many or no size at all.

D gene: -
clone size: -
V gene: TRBV7-8
J gene: TRBJ2-7
CDR3 protein: CASSFSGEQYF
CDR3 DNA: TGTGCCAGCAGTTTTAGTGGCGAGCAGTACTTC

D gene: TRBD2
clone size: -
V gene: TRBV10-2
J gene: TRBJ2-1
CDR3 protein: CATGAGGQTNAYNEQFF
CDR3 DNA: TGCGCCACCGGGGCGGGGGGGCAAACCAATGCTTACAATGAGCAGTTCTTC

D gene: -
clone size: -
V gene: TRBV19
J gene: TRBJ1-2
CDR3 protein: CASSIIGGSGDYTF
CDR3 DNA: TGTGCCAGTAGTATAATAGGAGGATCCGGAGACTACACCTTC

D gene: -
clone size: -
V gene: TRBV18
J gene: TRBJ1-1
CDR3 protein: CASSPPSGQNTEAFF
CDR3 DNA: TGTGCCAGCTCACCACCCTCTGGACAGAACACTGAAGCTTTCTTT

D gene: -
clone size: -
V gene: TRBV9
J gene: TRBJ1-1
CDR3 protein: CASSVVGPRLAEAFF
CDR3 DNA: TGTGCCAGCAGCGTAGTTGGCCCTAGGTTGGCTGAAGCTTTCTTT

D gene: -
clone size: -
V gene: TRBV28
J gene: TRBJ2-1
CDR3 protein: CASSIRTANEQFF
CDR3 DNA: TGTGCCAGCAGTATACGGACAGCCAATGAGCAGTTCTTC

D gene: -
clone size: -
V gene: TRBV6-5
J gene: TRBJ1-2
CDR3 protein: CASSYSGQNYGYTF
CDR3 DNA: TGTGCCAGCAGTTACTCGGGGCAGAACTATGGCTACACCTTC

D gene: TRBD2
clone size: -
V gene: TRBV4-2
J gene: TRBJ2-3
CDR3 protein: CASSQAPSGSTDTQYF
CDR3 DNA: TGTGCCAGCAGCCAAGCTCCTAGCGGTAGCACAGATACGCAGTATTTT

D gene: -
clone size: -
V gene: TRBV19
J gene: TRBJ2-7
CDR3 protein: CASSIAMGRSYEQYF
CDR3 DNA: TGTGCCAGTAGTATAGCGATGGGTCGATCCTACGAGCAGTACTTC

D gene: -
clone size: few
V gene: TRBV10-1
J gene: TRBJ2-1
CDR3 protein: CASSERQGGYNEQFF
CDR3 DNA: TGCGCCAGCAGTGAGAGGCAGGGGGGCTACAATGAGCAGTTCTTC

D gene: -
clone size: -
V gene: TRBV5-5
J gene: TRBJ1-6
CDR3 protein: CASSLDPLHSPLHF
CDR3 DNA: TGTGCCAGCAGCTTGGATCCGCTACATTCACCCCTCCACTTT

D gene: TRBD2
clone size: once
V gene: TRBV5-1
J gene: TRBJ2-7
CDR3 protein: CASSPIAGAAYEQYF
CDR3 DNA: TGCGCCAGCAGCCCCATAGCGGGAGCCGCCTACGAGCAGTACTTC

D gene: TRBD1
clone size: -
V gene: TRBV28
J gene: TRBJ2-7
CDR3 protein: CASTTGGISYEQYF
CDR3 DNA: TGTGCCAGCACCACAGGGGGGATCTCCTACGAGCAGTACTTC

D gene: TRBD1
clone size: -
V gene: TRBV11-1
J gene: TRBJ2-7
CDR3 protein: CASSSPSGQGSYEQYF
CDR3 DNA: TGTGCCAGCAGCAGCCCGTCGGGACAGGGTTCCTACGAGCAGTACTTC

D gene: -
clone size: -
V gene: TRBV5-6
J gene: TRBJ2-2
CDR3 protein: CASSLGGLTGELFF
CDR3 DNA: TGTGCCAGCAGCTTGGGAGGGCTTACCGGGGAGCTGTTTTTT

D gene: -
clone size: -
V gene: TRBV9
J gene: TRBJ2-7
CDR3 protein: CASSVGETALGEQYF
CDR3 DNA: TGTGCCAGCAGCGTGGGTGAGACCGCCCTGGGCGAGCAGTACTTC

D gene: -
clone size: -
V gene: TRBV5-1
J gene: TRBJ2-1
CDR3 protein: CASTRGSVNEQFF
CDR3 DNA: TGCGCCAGCACTCGGGGCTCCGTTAATGAGCAGTTCTTC

D gene: -
clone size: -
V gene: TRBV5-5
J gene: TRBJ1-5
CDR3 protein: CASSLAGGGGNQPQHF
CDR3 DNA: TGTGCCAGCAGCTTGGCGGGGGGTGGCGGCAATCAGCCCCAGCATTTT

D gene: -
clone size: few
V gene: TRBV27
J gene: TRBJ1-5
CDR3 protein: CASSPGHPSNQPQHF
CDR3 DNA: TGTGCCAGCAGTCCGGGACATCCTAGCAATCAGCCCCAGCATTTT

D gene: -
clone size: -
V gene: TRBV5-1
J gene: TRBJ2-7
CDR3 protein: CASSPGHVSSYEQYF
CDR3 DNA: TGCGCCAGCAGCCCCGGACACGTGAGCTCCTACGAGCAGTACTTC

D gene: -
clone size: -
V gene: TRBV28
J gene: TRBJ1-2
CDR3 protein: CASSSDPLIGAYGYTF
CDR3 DNA: TGTGCCAGCAGTTCCGACCCGCTAATCGGAGCATATGGCTACACCTTC

D gene: -
clone size: -
V gene: TRBV6-6
J gene: TRBJ1-2
CDR3 protein: CASSYNMGLNYGYTF
CDR3 DNA: TGTGCCAGCAGTTACAACATGGGCCTAAACTATGGCTACACCTTC

D gene: TRBD1
clone size: -
V gene: TRBV28
J gene: TRBJ1-5
CDR3 protein: CASSSGTGHQPQHF
CDR3 DNA: TGTGCCAGCAGTTCGGGGACAGGGCATCAGCCCCAGCATTTT

D gene: -
clone size: -
V gene: TRBV27
J gene: TRBJ1-2
CDR3 protein: CASSPLEVFSNYGYTF
CDR3 DNA: TGTGCCAGCAGTCCACTGGAGGTTTTCTCGAACTATGGCTACACCTTC

D gene: -
clone size: -
V gene: TRBV28
J gene: TRBJ1-2
CDR3 protein: CASSLFSTYTF
CDR3 DNA: TGTGCCAGCAGTTTATTCTCTACGTACACCTTC

D gene: TRBD1
clone size: -
V gene: TRBV7-2
J gene: TRBJ1-4
CDR3 protein: CASSPTTGTGAGKLFF
CDR3 DNA: TGTGCCAGCAGCCCAACTACCGGGACAGGGGCGGGAAAACTGTTTTTT

D gene: TRBD1
clone size: -
V gene: TRBV4-1
J gene: TRBJ1-2
CDR3 protein: CASSLGQVGYGYTF
CDR3 DNA: TGCGCCAGCAGCCTCGGACAGGTCGGATATGGCTACACCTTC

D gene: -
clone size: once
V gene: TRBV7-9
J gene: TRBJ1-2
CDR3 protein: CASSLVQGPYGYTF
CDR3 DNA: TGTGCCAGCAGCTTAGTTCAGGGGCCCTATGGCTACACCTTC

D gene: -
clone size: -
V gene: TRBV7-6
J gene: TRBJ2-2
CDR3 protein: CASSPSGTGELFF
CDR3 DNA: TGTGCCAGCAGCCCTTCGGGTACCGGGGAGCTGTTTTTT

D gene: -
clone size: -
V gene: TRBV29-1
J gene: TRBJ2-7
CDR3 protein: CSVGGIGTYEQYF
CDR3 DNA: TGCAGCGTTGGGGGGATAGGGACCTACGAGCAGTACTTC

D gene: TRBD1
clone size: once
V gene: TRBV2
J gene: TRBJ2-7
CDR3 protein: CASSSLDRDSYEQYF
CDR3 DNA: TGTGCCAGCAGCTCCCTCGACCGGGACAGCTACGAGCAGTACTTC

D gene: TRBD1
clone size: -
V gene: TRBV5-1
J gene: TRBJ1-6
CDR3 protein: CASSFFGTENSPLHF
CDR3 DNA: TGTGCCAGCAGCTTTTTCGGGACAGAAAATTCACCCCTCCACTTT

D gene: TRBD2
clone size: -
V gene: TRBV7-2
J gene: TRBJ2-1
CDR3 protein: CASSGASGGAEQFF
CDR3 DNA: TGTGCCAGCAGCGGGGCTAGCGGGGGGGCCGAGCAGTTCTTC